The 27 T cell receptor beta chains below all came from one sample that was sequenced in a study of cytomegalovirus exposure and HLA in healthy donors. Primers: 60 Vbeta forward and 13 Jbeta reverse. Assay: immunoSEQ multiplex PCR; the TCRdb copy retains only in-frame clones and omits some. The table lists around 200,000 clones, roughly 75% of them singletons. The material sequenced was PBMCs. These receptors were obtained from a man aged 25-40 years in good health and CMV-seropositive.

The rearrangement joins TRBV10-3 to TRBJ2-7; TRBD1 aligns across 7 bases. Germline CDR1 is ENHRY and CDR2 is SYGVKD. V lost 3 bases and J lost 3; bases outside the gene matches: 8. This CDR3 has 15 amino acids. The CDR3 spells CAISDPGQPFYEQYF. DNA of the CDR3: TGTGCCATCAGTGACCCGGGACAGCCTTTCTACGAGCAGTACTTC.

This rearrangement joins TRBV11-2 to TRBJ1-5; 7 positions match TRBD1. V lost 5 bases to trimming and J lost 6 bases; unmatched junction nucleotides: 4. The CDR3 is 13 amino acids. Germline lookup yields CDR1 SGHAT and CDR2 FQNNGV. The CDR3 protein is CASSHRDSQPQHF. In DNA, the CDR3 is TGTGCCAGCAGCCACCGGGACAGTCAGCCCCAGCATTTT.

CDR3 bases: TGTGCCAGCAGTGAAGATGGGGGCCCGGGAGGAAACACCATATATTTT. It codes for CASSEDGGPGGNTIYF. This sequence joins TRBV2 and TRBJ1-3; D is perhaps TRBD1 (6 bases). The CDR3 loop spans 16 amino acids. Germline lookup yields CDR1 SNHLY and CDR2 FYNNEI. V lost 1 base to trimming and J lost 4 bases, with 14 bases between them. The entire variable domain, with the rest obtained from reference TRBV2 and TRBJ1-3, is as follows: EPEVTQTPSHQVTQMGQEVILRCVPISNHLYFYWYRQILGQKVEFLVSFYNNEISEKSEIFDDQFSVERPDGSNFTLKIRSTKLEDSAMYFCASSEDGGPGGNTIYFGEGSWLTVV.

The CDR3 DNA is TGTGCCAGTAGTACCATAGCGGGGGCTCGCACCTACGAGCAGTACTTC. Its translation is CASSTIAGARTYEQYF. This sequence joins TRBV19 and TRBJ2-7; 9 bases are a match to TRBD2. In germline, CDR1 is LNHDA, CDR2 SQIVND (reference sequence). This CDR3 comprises 16 residues. Trimming removed 4 bases from V and 2 bases from J; junction bases left unmatched: 9. Full variable domain (outside the CDR3, taken from reference TRBV19 and TRBJ2-7): DGGITQSPKYLFRKEGQNVTLSCEQNLNHDAMYWYRQDPGQGLRLIYYSQIVNDFQKGDIAEGYSVSREKKESFPLTVTSAQKNPTAFYLCASSTIAGARTYEQYFGPGTRLTVT.

This chain uses TRBV13 with TRBJ2-2, with TRBD2 identical over 10 bases. The germline CDR1 and CDR2 sequences are PRHDT and FYEKMQ (reference sequence). This CDR3 comprises 16 residues. The V and J ends lost 5 bases and 4 bases, in that order; junction bases with no gene match: 7. CDR3: CASSLPGLAITGELFF. The CDR3 DNA sequence: TGTGCCAGCAGCCTGCCGGGACTAGCGATCACCGGGGAGCTGTTTTTT.

There are a few counts of this clone. V usage is TRBV4-2 and J usage is TRBJ2-7, with 8 nucleotides matching TRBD2. The V gene end was trimmed by 3 bases and the J gene end by 1 base; junction bases not matched to a gene: 5. The CDR3 contains 15 residues. CDR1 and CDR2 (germline): LGHNA, YNFKEQ. The CDR3 DNA reads TGTGCCAGCAGCCATTCCGGGACTAGTTCCTACGAGCAGTACTTC. Translation gives CASSHSGTSSYEQYF.

V and J are TRBV2 and TRBJ1-2; D is possibly TRBD1 (5 bases). There are 11 residues in the CDR3. Germline-derived CDR1 and CDR2 are SNHLY and FYNNEI. V was trimmed by 3 bases and J by 7 bases, leaving 6 bases between them. The CDR3 nucleotides are TGTGCCAGCAGTGAGGGGGGTGGCTACACCTTC. Protein product: CASSEGGGYTF. Full variable domain (rest looked up from reference TRBV2 and TRBJ1-2): EPEVTQTPSHQVTQMGQEVILRCVPISNHLYFYWYRQILGQKVEFLVSFYNNEISEKSEIFDDQFSVERPDGSNFTLKIRSTKLEDSAMYFCASSEGGGYTFGSGTRLTVV.

This sequence joins TRBV5-1 and TRBJ2-5, with TRBD2 as a possible D gene (6 bases). The J call may not be correct, given that the DNA end is closer to TRBJ2-7. The germline gives CDR1 SGHRS, CDR2 YFSETQ. The CDR3 extends over 14 amino acids. CDR3 sequence: CASSQSGSSYEQYF. The CDR3 coding sequence is TGCGCCAGCAGCCAGAGCGGGTCCTCCTACGAGCAGTACTTC.

The chain recombines TRBV5-4 with TRBJ2-2; TRBD1 might be the D (7 bases). This CDR3 is built from 15 residues. Trimming took 6 bases from V and 5 from J, leaving 17 bases between them. The germline V gene encodes CDR1 SGHNT and CDR2 YYREEE (reference sequence). CDR3 sequence reads: CASTEGASATGELFF. DNA for the CDR3: TGTGCCAGCACCGAGGGGGCTAGCGCAACCGGGGAGCTGTTTTTT. The full variable domain, completed using reference TRBV5-4 and TRBJ2-2, is ETGVTQSPTHLIKTRGQQVTLRCSSQSGHNTVSWYQQALGQGPQFIFQYYREEENGRGNFPPRFSGLQFPNYSSELNVNALELDDSALYLCASTEGASATGELFFGEGSRLTVL.

This clone appeared a few times. The chain links TRBV5-4 to TRBJ2-2; TRBD2 matches 9 bases. The CDR3 consists of 16 residues. In germline, CDR1 is SGHNT, CDR2 YYREEE (reference sequence). Trimming removed 0 bases from V and 7 bases from J; junction bases left unmatched: 7. The CDR3 nucleotides are TGTGCCAGCAGCTTGGGGGGTAGCGGGGGAATCGGGGAGCTGTTTTTT. Translating it yields CASSLGGSGGIGELFF.

This clone has more than one count but fewer than ten. The same CDR3 also results from other DNA sequences found in this sample. The rearrangement uses TRBV2 and TRBJ1-2; D not certain. The CDR3 totals 13 residues. V was trimmed by 3 bases and J by 2 bases, leaving 7 bases between them. Germline assignment: CDR1 SNHLY and CDR2 FYNNEI. CDR3 DNA sequence: TGTGCCAGCAGTGAGGCGGGGAACTATGGCTACACCTTC. Translation: CASSEAGNYGYTF.

J is TRBJ2-2 and V is TRBV7-6; D gene ambiguous. The CDR3 totals 15 residues. V lost 3 bases and J lost 1, with 9 bases in between. Germline V CDR1 and CDR2: SGHVS, FNYEAQ. The CDR3 sequence is CASSLEPRNTGELFF. CDR3 sequence (DNA): TGTGCCAGCAGCTTGGAGCCGAGGAACACCGGGGAGCTGTTTTTT. Full variable domain (remainder filled in from reference TRBV7-6 and TRBJ2-2): GAGVSQSPRYKVTKRGQDVALRCDPISGHVSLYWYRQALGQGPEFLTYFNYEAQQDKSGLPNDRFSAERPEGSISTLTIQRTEQRDSAMYRCASSLEPRNTGELFFGEGSRLTVL.

As concerns this clone: The junction does not match germline at one end; this may be a read error. This specimen includes other DNA sequences encoding the same CDR3. This chain uses TRBV15 with TRBJ2-7, with TRBD1 identical over 10 bases. CDR1 and CDR2 from the germline V gene are LNHNV and YYDKDF (reference sequence). The CDR3 runs 18 residues. CDR3 DNA: TGCGCCACCAGCAGAGTAAGGAGTCCCGGGACAGGGGACTACGAGCAGTACTTC. Protein: CATSRVRSPGTGDYEQYF.

J is TRBJ2-1 and V is TRBV7-2; TRBD2 matches at 9 bases. Germline trimming cut 0 bases from V and 3 bases from J; bases unmatched to any gene: 6. This CDR3 has 17 amino acids. The germline CDR1 and CDR2 sequences are SGHTA and FQGNSA. The CDR3 region has the DNA TGTGCCAGCAGCTTAGCTGGGCTAGCGGGAATCTACAATGAGCAGTTCTTC. Its translation is CASSLAGLAGIYNEQFF.

The gene calls are TRBV7-3 and TRBJ1-1; no clear D. This CDR3 has 13 residues. The V gene's germline CDR1 is SGHTA and CDR2 FQGTGA. V lost 3 bases to trimming and J lost 7 bases, with 12 bases between them. The CDR3 sequence: CASSLTRGNEAFF. The DNA of the CDR3 is TGTGCCAGCAGCTTGACCCGGGGAAATGAAGCTTTCTTT.

The chain is built from TRBV19 and TRBJ1-1; D ambiguous. CDR1 LNHDA and CDR2 SQIVND come from the germline V gene (reference sequence). The CDR3 loop spans 19 amino acids. The V end lost 3 bases, the J end lost 0 bases, and 23 bases lay between the germline ends. In DNA form, the CDR3 reads TGTGCCAGTAGTATGCGTAGTGAGGAGAGCTCTAAGATGAACACTGAAGCTTTCTTT. It codes for CASSMRSEESSKMNTEAFF.

This rearrangement joins TRBV15 to TRBJ1-2; the match to TRBD1 covers 7 bases. The CDR3 covers 15 residues. Germline values: CDR1 LNHNV, CDR2 YYDKDF (reference sequence). The ends lost 2 bases at V and 8 bases at J; junction bases unmatched: 11. CDR3 DNA: TGTGCCACCAGCAGAAAACAGGGGCCGCCTGAGGGCTACACCTTC. Protein product: CATSRKQGPPEGYTF.

The chain carries TRBV7-8 and TRBJ2-7; a weak D match, TRBD1 (5 bases). CDR1 SGHVS and CDR2 FQNEAQ come from the germline V gene. The length of the CDR3 is 12 residues. V lost 5 bases and J lost 6, with 11 bases in between. This CDR3 is CASSVGQPEQYF. Here the CDR3 DNA reads TGTGCCAGCAGCGTCGGACAACCCGAGCAGTACTTC.

The chain couples TRBV7-2 to TRBJ2-1; no clear D. Trimming took 2 bases from V and 15 from J, leaving 14 bases between them. CDR3 size: 12 residues. CDR1 and CDR2 from the germline V gene are SGHTA and FQGNSA. DNA for the CDR3: TGTGCCAGCAGCTTAACGGTCACCCAATGGTTCTTC. It encodes CASSLTVTQWFF.

V and J are TRBV7-2 and TRBJ2-3; 12 positions match TRBD1. Germline trimming cut 5 bases from V and 8 bases from J; bases unmatched to any gene: 11. CDR1 SGHTA and CDR2 FQGNSA come from the germline V gene. The CDR3 is 16 amino acids. The CDR3 spells CASSPSGTGGAGTQYF. The CDR3, as DNA: TGTGCCAGCAGCCCATCCGGGACAGGGGGCGCGGGTACGCAGTATTTT.

This clone was picked up many times. The V call is TRBV10-1, the J call TRBJ1-6; D unresolved. Per the germline V gene, CDR1 is WNHNN and CDR2 is SYGVQD (reference sequence). V shed 8 bases and J shed 4 bases, with 9 bases lying between them. The CDR3 runs 13 residues. The CDR3, as DNA: TGCGCCAGCGACGACTTTTATAATTCACCCCTCCACTTT. Protein sequence: CASDDFYNSPLHF.

A word on this clone: A read error may account for a junction end that differs from germline. The chain uses TRBV7-9 and TRBJ1-4; TRBD1 matches at 8 bases. The CDR3 extends over 14 amino acids. Per the germline V gene, CDR1 is SEHNR and CDR2 is FQNEAQ (reference sequence). The CDR3 is CSSSPDRVGEKLFF. Written as DNA, the CDR3 is TGTTCCAGCAGCCCGGACAGGGTGGGGGAAAAACTGTTTTTT.

This clone was observed a few times. V is TRBV5-1 and J is TRBJ1-4, with 8 bases that match TRBD1. CDR1 is SGHRS, CDR2 YFSETQ, per germline. This CDR3 comprises 14 residues. J was trimmed by 4 bases and V by 3 bases; bases with no gene match: 2. CDR3 coding DNA: TGCGCCAGCAGCTCTGGACAGGGTAATGAAAAACTGTTTTTT. This codes for CASSSGQGNEKLFF.

The rearrangement joins TRBV29-1 to TRBJ2-3; possible D gene TRBD2, 7 bases. Trimming left V 4 bases short and J 5 bases short, with 19 bases between. Germline V lookup: CDR1 SQVTM, CDR2 ANQGSEA. CDR3 length: 15 amino acids. The CDR3 protein is CSVAQGRGVKDTQYF. For the CDR3, the DNA is TGCAGCGTTGCCCAGGGGAGGGGCGTGAAAGATACGCAGTATTTT.

CDR3 coding DNA: TGTGCCAGCAGCGTAGGGCCGGGACAGGGGAAGAACGGGGAGCTGTTTTTT. Its translation: CASSVGPGQGKNGELFF. V and J are TRBV9 and TRBJ2-2; 10 positions agree with TRBD1. The ends lost 0 bases at V and 7 bases at J; junction bases unmatched: 9. The CDR3 runs to 17 residues. Germline V gene sequence: CDR1 SGDLS, CDR2 YYNGEE.

Only one count was recorded for this clone. This chain links TRBV28 with TRBJ1-2; 7 positions agree with TRBD1. Germline V lookup: CDR1 MDHEN, CDR2 SYDVKM. The length of the CDR3 is 13 residues. V trimming: 10 bases; J trimming: 5 bases; junction bases outside the gene matches: 10. CDR3 coding DNA: TGTGCCATCCGACAGGGAAGTGAATATGGCTACACCTTC. It translates to CAIRQGSEYGYTF.

The genes are TRBV4-3 and TRBJ1-6; no clear D gene. The CDR3 is 16 amino acids. V was shortened by 2 bases and J by 7 bases, with 15 bases between the two germline ends. Germline V gene sequence: CDR1 LGHNA, CDR2 YSLEER. DNA for the CDR3: TGCGCCAGCAGCCAAAACGTAGGAGACCCAAATTCACCCCTCCACTTT. Translation: CASSQNVGDPNSPLHF.